This is a list of T cell receptor beta chains from one sample in a study of cytomegalovirus exposure and HLA in healthy donors. The table came from immunoSEQ multiplex PCR; TCRdb's copy has only in-frame clones and leaves some out. The table includes 120,000 or so clones, over 65% detected once. Sequencing was carried out using PBMCs. Receptors were obtained from a man between 18 and 29 years old in good health and CMV-seropositive. Both conserved end residues are part of each CDR3. D genes are given only for firm matches. Size is stated for part of the rows, as once, few or many counts, or as a class when the clone is expanded.

abundance	j_gene	v_gene	d_gene	CDR3nt	CDR3aa
few	TRBJ1-2	TRBV4-1	.	TGCGCCAGCAGCCAAGATCAAAACTATGGCTACACCTTC	CASSQDQNYGYTF
.	TRBJ2-7	TRBV2	TRBD1	TGTGCCAGCAGTGAAGATCGTACAGGGGTGGACGAGCAGTACTTC	CASSEDRTGVDEQYF
.	TRBJ2-7	TRBV30	.	TGTGCCTGGTCGAAGTTGGGGCTGGGTGAGCAGTACTTC	CAWSKLGLGEQYF
.	TRBJ1-5	TRBV7-9	.	TGTTCCAGCAGCTTAGACGGTCAGCCCCAGCATTTT	CSSSLDGQPQHF
.	TRBJ2-5	TRBV5-1	TRBD1	TGCGCCAGCAGCGAATGGACAGGGTCAGAGACCCAGTACTTC	CASSEWTGSETQYF
.	TRBJ1-5	TRBV19	.	TGTGCCAGTAGTATGGAGAATCAGCCCCAGCATTTT	CASSMENQPQHF
.	TRBJ1-1	TRBV25-1	.	TGTGCCAGCAGTGAATCCATGGGCCAGGGATGGTACACTGAAGCTTTCTTT	CASSESMGQGWYTEAFF
.	TRBJ1-5	TRBV7-2	.	TGTGCCAGCAGCCCCACAGTTAACCACAATCAGCCCCAGCATTTT	CASSPTVNHNQPQHF
few	TRBJ2-7	TRBV6-5	.	TGTGCCACCCGACAGGGACTTTACGAGCAGTACTTC	CATRQGLYEQYF
.	TRBJ2-1	TRBV5-4	TRBD2	TGTGCCAGCAGCTACGATAGCGGGGTGGGTGAGCAGTTCTTC	CASSYDSGVGEQFF
.	TRBJ1-1	TRBV7-9	.	TGTGCCAGCATGGGGGACAATGAAGCTTTCTTT	CASMGDNEAFF
.	TRBJ1-2	TRBV11-3	.	TGTGCCAGCAGCCGAGGGCCCTATGGCTACACCTTC	CASSRGPYGYTF
.	TRBJ2-3	TRBV19	.	TGTGCCAGTAGTATGATAGCTAGCACAGATACGCAGTATTTT	CASSMIASTDTQYF
.	TRBJ1-4	TRBV19	TRBD1	TGTGCCAGTAGTACCACAGGGGGCGCGAATGAAAAACTGTTTTTT	CASSTTGGANEKLFF
.	TRBJ2-7	TRBV9	.	TGTGCCAGCAGCGTAGAGGGCAGCGGCGAGCAGTACTTC	CASSVEGSGEQYF
.	TRBJ1-1	TRBV6-5	.	TGTGCCAGCAAGCGGGGCGCGGACACTGAAGCTTTCTTT	CASKRGADTEAFF
.	TRBJ1-2	TRBV9	.	TGTGCCAGCAGGGGACAAGCTAACTATGGCTACACCTTC	CASRGQANYGYTF
.	TRBJ2-3	TRBV5-5	.	TGTGCCAGCAGCTGGGCAGCGGGCACAGATACGCAGTATTTT	CASSWAAGTDTQYF
.	TRBJ2-5	TRBV6-6	.	TGTGCCAGCAGTTCCCCGACTGGAGGGGAGACCCAGTACTTC	CASSSPTGGETQYF
.	TRBJ2-3	TRBV9	.	TGTGCCAGCAGCGTAGGGGGCGTGGGGACAGATACGCAGTATTTT	CASSVGGVGTDTQYF
.	TRBJ2-7	TRBV15	.	TGTGCCACCAGCAACGAGGCACGGGCCTACGAGCAGTACTTC	CATSNEARAYEQYF
.	TRBJ1-2	TRBV4-1	.	TGCGCCAGCAACCCCCAGACACGTAACTATGGCTACACCTTC	CASNPQTRNYGYTF
many	TRBJ2-1	TRBV6-5	TRBD2	TGTGCCAGCAGTTCAGACGGGGGGTCTTACAATGAGCAGTTCTTC	CASSSDGGSYNEQFF
.	TRBJ1-5	TRBV28	TRBD1	TGTGCCAGCACCCTACAGGGGGCGGGCTGGCAGCCCCAGCATTTT	CASTLQGAGWQPQHF
.	TRBJ1-5	TRBV19	TRBD1	TGTGCCAGTAGTATAGCCGCGGACAGGGGAAGTCAGCCCCAGCATTTT	CASSIAADRGSQPQHF
.	TRBJ2-3	TRBV5-1	TRBD1	TGCGCCAGCAGCGCGATGGACAGGGAGGTCACAGATACGCAGTATTTT	CASSAMDREVTDTQYF
.	TRBJ2-1	TRBV5-1	.	TGCGCCAGCAGCTATCTGGGGCTTCTCTCCTACAATGAGCAGTTCTTC	CASSYLGLLSYNEQFF
once	TRBJ2-3	TRBV5-1	.	TGCGCCAGCAGCTTGGGGGGGGACTCGACCACAGATACGCAGTATTTT	CASSLGGDSTTDTQYF
.	TRBJ2-2	TRBV15	TRBD1	TGTGCCACCAGCAGAGAAGGACAGGTCGAGCGGGAGCTGTTTTTT	CATSREGQVERELFF
.	TRBJ1-2	TRBV27	TRBD1	TGTGCCAGCAGTCCAGGACAGGGGGTCGGCTACACCTTC	CASSPGQGVGYTF
.	TRBJ1-2	TRBV6-1	TRBD1	TGTGCCAGCAAAGTCAGGGGGCCCGGGAGTGAGGACACCTTC	CASKVRGPGSEDTF
once	TRBJ1-6	TRBV7-9	.	TGTGCCAGCAGCTTAGCCTCAGGTTACTCACCCCTCCACTTT	CASSLASGYSPLHF
once	TRBJ2-7	TRBV5-1	TRBD2	TGCGCCAGCAGCTTGGGGCTAGCGGGGTACTCCTACGAGCAGTACTTC	CASSLGLAGYSYEQYF
.	TRBJ1-2	TRBV29-1	.	TGCAGCGTTGACAGGTCAGGGGAAGACTATGGCTACACCTTC	CSVDRSGEDYGYTF
.	TRBJ1-1	TRBV6-5	.	TGTGCCAGCAGCAGGGGACCCAATGAAGCTTTCTTT	CASSRGPNEAFF
.	TRBJ1-2	TRBV30	TRBD1	TGTGCCTGGAGGGACAGGGGTGTGGGCTACACCTTC	CAWRDRGVGYTF
.	TRBJ2-1	TRBV6-5	TRBD2	TGTGCCAGCAGTAAGGGGACTAGCGGGGTTAATGAGCAGTTCTTC	CASSKGTSGVNEQFF
.	TRBJ1-1	TRBV30	TRBD1	TGTGCCTGGAGCGGGACCGGGACAGGCGACATCATGAACACTGAAGCTTTCTTT	CAWSGTGTGDIMNTEAFF
once	TRBJ2-3	TRBV6-1	TRBD2	TGTGCCAGCAGTGAATTCGGGGGGGGGAGTGATACGCAGTATTTT	CASSEFGGGSDTQYF
.	TRBJ1-2	TRBV5-4	.	TGTGCCAGCAGTCCCGAGTCAGGTAGTAACTATGGCTACACCTTC	CASSPESGSNYGYTF
.	TRBJ1-2	TRBV6-4	.	TGTGCCAGCAGTGACTCAGCCCAGGGGAAATACACCTTC	CASSDSAQGKYTF
.	TRBJ2-5	TRBV29-1	TRBD1	TGCAGCGTTGGGGGACAGTCCAGGGAGACCCAGTACTTC	CSVGGQSRETQYF
few	TRBJ1-6	TRBV6-1	TRBD1	TGTGCCAGCAGTGCCACCGGGACAGGGTATTCACCCCTCCACTTT	CASSATGTGYSPLHF
few	TRBJ2-3	TRBV28	TRBD2	TGTGCCAGCAGTTTGTTTACCGGGACTAGCGCCCGAGATACGCAGTATTTT	CASSLFTGTSARDTQYF
.	TRBJ2-3	TRBV11-1	TRBD2	TGTGCCAGCAGTATAATGACTAGCGGGGGGAGCACAGATACGCAGTATTTT	CASSIMTSGGSTDTQYF
.	TRBJ1-1	TRBV2	.	TGTGCCAGCAGGAATCGGGAGAACACTGAAGCTTTCTTT	CASRNRENTEAFF
.	TRBJ2-2	TRBV7-9	TRBD2	TGTGCCAGCAGCTTGGGGGGGGTCACCGGGGAGCTGTTTTTT	CASSLGGVTGELFF
.	TRBJ2-3	TRBV30	TRBD2	TGTGCCTGGAGTAGCGGGGGGGCGGGGGATACGCAGTATTTT	CAWSSGGAGDTQYF
.	TRBJ2-7	TRBV5-1	TRBD2	TGCGCCAGCAGCGCAGGGACTAGCGCAACCTACGAGCAGTACTTC	CASSAGTSATYEQYF
.	TRBJ1-5	TRBV12-5	.	TGTGCTAGTCGGGGAAGCAATCAGCCCCAGCATTTT	CASRGSNQPQHF
.	TRBJ1-1	TRBV7-2	.	TGTGCCAGCAGCTACTGGGGGGGAACTGAAGCTTTCTTT	CASSYWGGTEAFF
.	TRBJ2-7	TRBV2	.	TGTGCCAGCAGTCACCCGGGCAGGGACTCCTACGAGCAGTACTTC	CASSHPGRDSYEQYF
.	TRBJ2-3	TRBV5-6	TRBD1	TGTGCCAGCAGCCGACAGGGGGCACATACGCAGTATTTT	CASSRQGAHTQYF
.	TRBJ2-3	TRBV9	.	TGTGCCAGCAGCGTATCCCGACTAGACATAAACCCAGATACGCAGTATTTT	CASSVSRLDINPDTQYF
.	TRBJ2-3	TRBV11-2	TRBD2	TGTGCCAGCAGCCGGCGGCGGGGGGACACAGATACGCAGTATTTT	CASSRRRGDTDTQYF
.	TRBJ2-1	TRBV19	.	TGTGCCAGCTGGGGGCCCTTCAATGAGCAGTTCTTC	CASWGPFNEQFF
once	TRBJ2-7	TRBV7-9	.	TGTGCCAGCAGCTTAGCCCTCCAGGGCGGCGAGCAGTACTTC	CASSLALQGGEQYF
.	TRBJ2-5	TRBV30	.	TGTGCCTGGAGTGTGGGGGGGCTTGGGAAGACCCAGTACTTC	CAWSVGGLGKTQYF
.	TRBJ2-7	TRBV29-1	.	TGCAGCGTTGAAATAAGGGGCGAGCAGTACTTC	CSVEIRGEQYF
.	TRBJ2-5	TRBV6-1	TRBD1	TGTGCCAGCAGTGAAGGGGGGACAGGGGAGACCCAGTACTTC	CASSEGGTGETQYF